The source of this T cell receptor beta chain is a study of technical replicates of blood from a handful of donors. This clone has only a few counts. The CDR3 contains 14 residues. CDR1 and CDR2 from the germline V gene are LNHDA and SQIVND (reference sequence). V dropped 7 bases and J dropped 0; count of bases not matched to a gene: 1. The protocol was immunoSEQ multiplex PCR, while the TCRdb copy is restricted to in-frame clones and leaves out a portion. Of nearly 80,000 clones listed, approximately 93% are singletons. The receptor comes from a human donor in good health. The chain uses TRBV19 and TRBJ2-2; 8 bases are shared with TRBD1. The sequenced sample consisted of T cells isolated from PBMCs. CDR3 DNA sequence: TGTGCCAGTACGGGACAGGCGAACACCGGGGAGCTGTTTTTT. This codes for CASTGQANTGELFF.